This T cell receptor (beta chain) was identified during a study of cytomegalovirus exposure and HLA in healthy donors. Study-level results: Reportedly, diagnosis of cytomegalovirus status by the classifier showed high specificity and sensitivity. A later look showed TCR association rates differing by HLA locus, highest for DRB1 and lowest for HLA-C.

For this clone: Its antigen is not identified.

This CDR3 contains 15 residues. After removal of 4 bases from V and 4 bases from J, the junction contained 7 bases not matched to a gene. In germline, CDR1 is MNHNS, CDR2 SASEGT. PCR employed 60 Vbeta and 13 Jbeta primers. Using immunoSEQ multiplex PCR, the repertoire was profiled, and TCRdb retains in-frame clones only, with some absent. In the table there are some 250,000 clones, about four fifths of which are singletons. The specimen sequenced was PBMCs. The chain couples TRBV6-1 to TRBJ1-5; 7 bases agree with TRBD1. The receptor was isolated from a woman in her forties in good health and CMV-seropositive. CDR3 amino acids: CASSALQQGNQPQHF. CDR3 nucleotide sequence: TGTGCCAGCAGTGCCCTACAACAGGGGAATCAGCCCCAGCATTTT.